A selection of T cell receptor beta chains follows, all from one sample in a study of T cell responses to AZD1222 COVID-19 vaccine. Libraries were prepared by immunoSEQ multiplex PCR; TCRdb keeps only in-frame clonotypes and omits some of them. The sample has roughly 130,000 clones, more than 85% seen once. The material sequenced was peripheral blood, taken on day 0 of AZD1222 vaccination. These receptors all come from an adult in good health. Each CDR3 is given with its conserved first and last residue. The D gene is left open where the match is weak. Expanded clones get a size class; other rows say once, few or many, or leave the size out.

j_gene: TRBJ2-3; v_gene: TRBV20-1; d_gene: TRBD2; abundance: NA; len: 16; CDR3aa: CSASGGLADVLDTQYF; CDR3nt: TGCAGTGCTAGTGGGGGACTAGCAGATGTGCTGGATACGCAGTATTTT
j_gene: TRBJ1-4; v_gene: TRBV30; d_gene: TRBD1; abundance: NA; len: 16; CDR3aa: CAWKPGTVTTNEKLFF; CDR3nt: TGTGCCTGGAAGCCCGGGACAGTTACAACTAATGAAAAACTGTTTTTT
j_gene: TRBJ1-2; v_gene: TRBV9; d_gene: NA; abundance: NA; len: 13; CDR3aa: CASSADGIYGYTF; CDR3nt: TGTGCCAGCAGCGCGGACGGAATCTATGGCTACACCTTC
j_gene: TRBJ1-2; v_gene: TRBV6-5; d_gene: NA; abundance: NA; len: 14; CDR3aa: CASSYGGPDYGYTF; CDR3nt: TGTGCCAGCAGTTACGGGGGGCCCGACTATGGCTACACCTTC
j_gene: TRBJ1-2; v_gene: TRBV27; d_gene: NA; abundance: few; len: 13; CDR3aa: CASSLNRAGGYTF; CDR3nt: TGTGCCAGCAGTTTGAACAGGGCGGGTGGCTACACCTTC
j_gene: TRBJ2-1; v_gene: TRBV9; d_gene: TRBD2; abundance: NA; len: 16; CDR3aa: CASSVAGTSGTGEQFF; CDR3nt: TGTGCCAGCAGCGTAGCCGGGACTAGCGGGACCGGTGAGCAGTTCTTC
j_gene: TRBJ1-4; v_gene: TRBV5-4; d_gene: TRBD1; abundance: NA; len: 15; CDR3aa: CASSGKGQINEKLFF; CDR3nt: TGTGCCAGCAGCGGGAAGGGACAGATTAATGAAAAACTGTTTTTT
j_gene: TRBJ1-2; v_gene: TRBV19; d_gene: TRBD1; abundance: NA; len: 16; CDR3aa: CASSLTPGQDPYGYTF; CDR3nt: TGTGCCAGTAGCCTGACCCCCGGACAGGACCCCTATGGCTACACCTTC
j_gene: TRBJ2-5; v_gene: TRBV30; d_gene: NA; abundance: NA; len: 16; CDR3aa: CAWSVFWAETKETQYF; CDR3nt: TGTGCCTGGAGTGTATTTTGGGCGGAGACCAAAGAGACCCAGTACTTC
j_gene: TRBJ1-2; v_gene: TRBV5-1; d_gene: TRBD1; abundance: NA; len: 15; CDR3aa: CASSRDRGGDYGYTF; CDR3nt: TGCGCCAGCAGCCGCGACAGGGGAGGGGACTATGGCTACACCTTC
j_gene: TRBJ1-1; v_gene: TRBV7-2; d_gene: NA; abundance: NA; len: 15; CDR3aa: CASSLATAMNTEAFF; CDR3nt: TGTGCCAGCAGCTTAGCGACAGCGATGAACACTGAAGCTTTCTTT
j_gene: TRBJ2-6; v_gene: TRBV7-9; d_gene: NA; abundance: NA; len: 16; CDR3aa: CASSFIQGAGANVLTF; CDR3nt: TGTGCCAGCAGCTTTATACAGGGAGCTGGGGCCAACGTCCTGACTTTC
j_gene: TRBJ1-6; v_gene: TRBV19; d_gene: NA; abundance: NA; len: 15; CDR3aa: CASTLGTEPNSPLHF; CDR3nt: TGTGCCAGTACCCTCGGGACTGAACCGAATTCACCCCTCCACTTT
j_gene: TRBJ2-6; v_gene: TRBV5-4; d_gene: NA; abundance: NA; len: 15; CDR3aa: CASSLNRAGANVLTF; CDR3nt: TGTGCCAGCAGCTTGAATCGGGCCGGGGCCAACGTCCTGACTTTC
j_gene: TRBJ1-2; v_gene: TRBV20-1; d_gene: TRBD1; abundance: NA; len: 11; CDR3aa: CSANDRDGYTF; CDR3nt: TGCAGTGCTAACGACAGGGACGGCTACACCTTC